The T cell receptor beta chain described here comes from a study of tumor and adjacent non-tumor tissue in lung cancer. On the study more broadly: Stage I to III disease affected 10 men and 5 women aged roughly 31 to 85.

This sample's RNA came from whole unsorted tissue. Note on this clonotype: What it binds is unknown.

TCRbeta libraries were built with three rounds of nested PCR, modified from ARM-PCR. In TCRdb, the multiplex PCR reads were re-called with MiXCR into one record per CDR3 protein. The repertoire holds 65,000 to 80,000 distinct CDR3 sequences, about three quarters seen once, with 28% in the top ten. Points from the study as a whole: Normal lung showed higher cumulative top 100 clone frequency than tumor.

The CDR3 has 10 amino acids. Germline V gene sequence: CDR1 SQVTM, CDR2 ANQGSEA. The TCR sequence derives from a man aged 55 to 70 with non-small cell lung cancer. The V call is TRBV29-1, the J call TRBJ1-2; D remains ambiguous. What was sequenced was lung tumor tissue. CDR3 bases: TGCAGGGCCGGTGAGTATGGCTACACCTTC. It translates to CRAGEYGYTF.